This TCR beta chain was captured by sequencing in a study of cytomegalovirus exposure and HLA in healthy donors. A multiplex PCR was run with 60 Vbeta primers and 13 Jbeta primers. This table comes from immunoSEQ multiplex PCR, and its TCRdb copy is limited to in-frame clones, with some not included. Found here are roughly 180,000 clones, over 80% of them singletons; the top ten hold 0.95% to 1.5%. CDR1 SGHAT and CDR2 FQNNGV come from the germline V gene. This CDR3 is built from 16 residues. V trimming: 1 base; J trimming: 6 bases; junction bases outside the gene matches: 9. Findings and caveats of the study: Later analysis showed TCR association rates varying by HLA locus, highest for DRB1 and lowest for HLA-C. In a later analysis, at a false discovery rate of 0.05, roughly 17,000 TCR beta sequences matched HLA alleles. Earlier analysis looked at TCR beta V segments, and most were productive about 90% or about 30% of the time. Researchers reported that a few CMV-associated chains were confirmed in vitro as CMV antigen-specific.

As for this clone: Its antigen is not known.

This clonotype was sampled from a boy between 2 and 10 years old in good health and CMV-seronegative. The V call is TRBV11-2, the J call TRBJ1-2, with 9 nucleotides matching TRBD1. The sequenced sample consisted of PBMCs. Written as DNA, the CDR3 is TGTGCCAGCAGCTTAGCCTACCCACAGGGGGCGGATGGCTACACCTTC. Translated, it gives CASSLAYPQGADGYTF.